The entry below describes one TCR beta chain. The entry originates in a study of Ad26.COV2.S vaccination and SARS-CoV-2 variants. Study summary: The study gave Ad26.COV2.S intramuscularly, once or twice 56 days apart.

The repertoire was sequenced with immunoSEQ multiplex PCR; TCRdb's copy has only in-frame clones and lacks some. Here the sample spans 400,000 to 450,000 clones, roughly 91% being singletons. As for treatment: around 19 received Ad26.COV2.S at low or high dose, single or two shots; several received placebo; per-sample allocation not given. Sampling happened 63 days after the first vaccine or placebo injection. Its platform was an Ad26 vector, and its expressed antigen was Wuhan-strain SARS-CoV-2 spike. The V end was cut by 3 bases, the J end by 6 bases, with 16 bases between. This CDR3 is built from 15 residues. Germline V gene lookup returns CDR1 LGHNA and CDR2 YNFKEQ.

This specimen was peripheral blood, taken in a trial of Ad26.COV2.S vaccine versus placebo. The chain employs TRBV4-2 and TRBJ2-3; D is unresolved. This TCR was sampled from a person between 18 and 65 years old who received the Ad26.COV2.S COVID-19 vaccine or a placebo. The CDR3 protein is CASSQDPALGDTQYF. CDR3 DNA sequence: TGTGCCAGCAGCCAGGACCCGGCGTTGGGGGATACGCAGTATTTT.